This T cell receptor (beta chain) was observed in a study of shared clonotypes between healthy human individuals (dated by TCRdb to 2019 to 2021). About the study as a whole: A few men and two women, aged 18 to 49 years, made up the cohort. Leukapheresis yielded between about 0.85 and 10 billion PBMCs per donor. For each donor, CD4 naive and CD4 memory were each run on three plates, CD8 naive on two plates, and CD8 memory on one plate. To increase sequencing depth and limit assay-specific biases, TCR repertoire library preparation and sequencing were carried out by different laboratories using diverse techniques. Blood TCR repertoires of several healthy adults were deeply sequenced to estimate repertoire size and the extent of clonotype sharing between individuals.

TCR CDR3 regions were amplified from genomic DNA by multiplex PCR using the deep immunoSEQ assay. Genomic DNA extracted from each cell subset was distributed evenly over all wells of several immunoSEQ 96-well plates, and each plate served as one replicate. Each replicate PCR for sorted subsets received about 200 ng genomic DNA, equal to 30,000 or so T cell genomes. The purified libraries were quantified using a Qubit 3.0 fluorometer, sized with a Bioanalyzer 2100, and then quantified again using the KAPA Library Quantification kit. Every immunoSEQ 96-well plate was sequenced on a dedicated single-read 150-cycle Illumina NextSeq 550 flow cell. The source study handled its data this way. Because only junctional sequences without quality scores were contained in the immunoSEQ output, filtering matching that applied to full-length reads could not be performed. Sequences were annotated with PyIR, a Python wrapper for IgBLAST v1.9, and V/J genes and CDR3 were assigned using IMGT germline references. Reads with weak V/J assignments (E-value above 1e-6), missing CDR3, stop codons, out-of-frame junctions, or ambiguous translated residues were removed. V3J clonotypes were defined as sequences sharing an identical inferred V gene, J gene, and CDR3 amino acid sequence. Percentage overlap between repertoires was calculated by dividing the number of shared unique clonotypes by the size of the smaller repertoire. RTK rarefaction, the Chao1 estimator, and Recon v2.1 estimates of unobserved clonotypes were used to assess repertoire richness. OLGA was used to compute generation probabilities for all TCRbeta clonotypes that the gDNA method yielded from four donors. TCRdb stores this immuneACCESS table with in-frame sequences only. Part of the clones is absent; in the studies checked, under half of the shortfall reflects unresolved V genes, and no reason is known for the rest. V, J and clone size were drawn from that table, and D and trimming were deduced from the DNA. A total of 2,100,000 or so clones appear in this sample, roughly 95% of them only once. Around 0.13% of the sample is in the top ten clones.

Donors were healthy HIV-negative adults with no recently reported acute infections or vaccinations. Every donor was a Caucasian adult residing in Nashville, Tennessee, USA. CD4+ T cells were enriched by magnetic negative selection; naive cells were then positively selected on CD45RA, and the negative fraction formed the memory subset. After blood collection by leukapheresis, PBMCs were isolated using Ficoll-Histopaque density gradient centrifugation and then cryopreserved in the vapor phase of liquid nitrogen. Purity and quantity of every magnetically sorted T cell population were checked by analytical flow cytometry. Genomic DNA was isolated from every sorted fraction and measured by UV absorbance on a Nanodrop 2000c. V lost 4 bases and J lost 4 bases; the stretch between them is 14 bases long. The germline V gene (reference sequence) specifies LNHDA as CDR1 and SQIVND as CDR2. The CDR3 measures 15 amino acids from cysteine to phenylalanine. The retained sequence is limited to the CDR3, 45 bases, with the frame set at the first base.

This clone was observed a single time. Its antigen remains unidentified. No per-base quality is available; no much larger clone lies one base away. Broad study findings and their caveats: Pairwise subsampling indicated that sequencing depth was expected to affect the degree of clonotype sharing among donors. Naive subsets generally had larger estimated clonotype richness than memory subsets. Higher generation probabilities were observed for clonotypes shared by all four sorted-subset donors than for non-shared clonotypes. The small number of donors limited the genetic and exposure-history diversity represented. Across a few donors, roughly 5.4% of naive CD4, roughly 3.5% of naive CD8, about 2% of memory CD4, and approximately 0.4% of memory CD8 clonotypes were shared. Rarefaction of sorted-subset datasets indicated incomplete sequencing despite the large sequencing depth. Only blood was sampled, and tissue TCR repertoires likely differ from those in blood.

Sequencing was done on a sample of naive CD4+ T cells sorted from blood. Read against the paper, the sample's cell subset or site label means: CD45RA+ positively selected. The chain is made from TRBV19 and TRBJ2-1; perhaps TRBD1 is the D gene, with 7 bases matching. This clonotype originated in a man in his late teens or twenties in good health. The bases are TGTGCCAGTAGTAACAGGGGACTGATATACAATGAGCAGTTCTTC. Its protein product is CASSNRGLIYNEQFF.